What follows are 23 T cell receptor beta chains derived from one specimen sequenced in a study of identical twins (dated by TCRdb to 2016 to 2018). Receptor libraries were prepared by 5' RACE. The sequencer was an Illumina HiSeq 2000. Starting from the raw public reads, TCRdb applied fastp trimming at Q25, assembled clones with MiXCR and retained in-frame beta chains. Every CDR3 protein is listed once, alongside the most common genes and DNA of its rows. This sample lists fewer than 500,000 distinct CDR3 sequences; approximately 14% were detected once. The ten largest clones take up 0.95% to 1% of the sample. This sample was shared with a second study, whose subject was yellow fever vaccine responses in identical twins.

Material for sequencing was CD4+ T cells sorted from blood. The source of these receptors is a woman aged 18-35 years in good health.

This clonotype has just a few counts. The chain links TRBV9 to TRBJ2-7, with D maybe TRBD1 (5 bases). The CDR3 consists of 15 residues. Trimming removed 3 bases from V and 6 bases from J, with 19 bases in between. The germline CDR1 and CDR2 sequences are SGDLS and YYNGEE. CDR3 amino acids: CASSARVAGWAEQYF. The CDR3 DNA reads as TGTGCCAGCAGCGCCAGAGTGGCAGGGTGGGCCGAGCAGTACTTC.

This clonotype was counted ten times or more. The chain couples TRBV6-4 to TRBJ2-1; 11 bases match TRBD2. J gave up 8 bases and V 2 bases, and 5 bases lay outside the gene matches. The CDR3 spans 15 residues. Germline V CDR1 and CDR2: MRHNA, SNTAGT. The CDR3 is CASSDTSGSRYEQFF. The CDR3 DNA reads as TGTGCCAGCAGTGACACTAGCGGGAGTAGGTATGAGCAGTTCTTC.

With respect to this clonotype: Relative to the germline gene, one junction end is altered; a read error may explain this. J is TRBJ2-5 and V is TRBV7-9; D uncertain. This CDR3 region has 11 residues. Germline values: CDR1 SEHNR, CDR2 FQNEAQ (reference sequence). CDR3 sequence: CANSSQETQYF. CDR3 nucleotide sequence: TGTGCCAACAGCTCCCAAGAGACCCAGTACTTC.

This clonotype has more than one count but fewer than ten. The chain uses TRBV6-2 or TRBV6-3 and TRBJ2-7; 11 nucleotides line up with TRBD1. The length of the CDR3 is 14 residues. The V gene end was trimmed by 6 bases and the J gene end by 4 bases; junction bases not matched to a gene: 5. Germline V CDR1 and CDR2: MNHEY, SVGEGT. The CDR3 DNA sequence: TGTGCCAGCAGCCTGGACAGGGGGCTGTACGAGCAGTACTTC. This gives the protein CASSLDRGLYEQYF.

This chain connects TRBV6-1 to TRBJ1-1; no reliable D call. The CDR3 contains 12 residues. Trimming shortened V by 5 bases and J by 7 bases, and 11 bases separated the two germline ends. Germline CDR1 and CDR2: MNHNS and SASEGT. In DNA, the CDR3 is TGTGCCAGCAGTCTTGAATATGGTGAAGCTTTCTTT. This encodes CASSLEYGEAFF.

The chain employs TRBV5-1 and TRBJ2-5; D may be TRBD1 (6 bases). Germline V gene sequence: CDR1 SGHRS, CDR2 YFSETQ. Trimming stripped 2 bases from V and 2 bases from J, with 10 bases between. The CDR3 contains 14 residues. The CDR3 sequence: CASSFDRPQETQYF. The CDR3 coding sequence is TGCGCCAGCAGCTTTGACAGGCCGCAAGAGACCCAGTACTTC.

This clonotype has only a few counts. This chain links TRBV5-5 with TRBJ1-4, with TRBD1 identical over 11 bases. Germline lookup yields CDR1 SGHKS and CDR2 YYEKEE (reference sequence). Trimming removed 3 bases from V and 7 bases from J; junction bases left unmatched: 2. The CDR3 is 14 amino acids. CDR3 sequence: CASSSGQGGEKLFF. The CDR3 DNA reads TGTGCCAGCAGCTCGGGACAGGGGGGTGAAAAACTGTTTTTT.

This clonotype was seen more than once but under ten times. The V gene is TRBV5-1, the J gene TRBJ1-1; D not certain. V lost 5 bases and J lost 3, with 11 bases in between. Germline V gene sequence: CDR1 SGHRS, CDR2 YFSETQ. This CDR3 spans 13 amino acids. The DNA for the CDR3 is TGCGCCAGCAGTTTACATCGCGACACTGAAGCTTTCTTT. It encodes CASSLHRDTEAFF.

V gene TRBV19 combines with J gene TRBJ1-6, with D unresolved. The CDR3 length is 14 residues. Trimming shortened V by 5 bases and J by 7 bases, and 12 bases separated the two germline ends. The germline gives CDR1 LNHDA, CDR2 SQIVND (reference sequence). The CDR3 protein is CASSENGLNSPLHF. For the CDR3, the DNA is TGTGCCAGTAGTGAAAACGGATTGAATTCACCCCTCCACTTT.

The chain uses TRBV6-5 and TRBJ1-1; 7 positions match TRBD1. Losses at the gene ends were 2 bases for V and 0 bases for J; bases not matched to a gene: 3. CDR1 and CDR2 (germline): MNHEY, SVGAGI. This CDR3 region has 15 residues. Here the CDR3 reads CASSYGDSVNTEAFF. The CDR3 nucleotides read TGTGCCAGCAGTTACGGGGACAGCGTGAACACTGAAGCTTTCTTT.

The V and J genes are TRBV9 and TRBJ2-6, with TRBD1 identical over 8 bases. The CDR3 sequence is 15 residues long. The J segment lost 3 bases and the V segment lost 6 bases, leaving 5 bases of the junction unmatched. CDR1 is SGDLS and CDR2 is YYNGEE in the germline V gene. The CDR3 here is CASTGGSLGANVLTF. CDR3 DNA: TGTGCCAGCACAGGGGGCAGTCTTGGGGCCAACGTCCTGACTTTC.

This sequence joins TRBV24-1 and TRBJ2-6; D perhaps matches TRBD1 (5 bases). The CDR3 has 15 amino acids. Germline loops: CDR1 KGHDR, CDR2 SFDVKD. V lost 9 bases to trimming and J lost 4 bases, with 15 bases between them. The CDR3 is CATGDSAKGANVLTF. The CDR3 DNA reads TGTGCCACCGGCGACAGTGCCAAAGGGGCCAACGTCCTGACTTTC.

The rearrangement uses TRBV6-2 or TRBV6-3 and TRBJ2-1; 8 bases map to TRBD2. The junction had 4 bases not matched to a gene; V was cut back by 3 bases and J by 3 bases. The CDR3 sequence is 15 residues long. Germline assignment: CDR1 MNHEY and CDR2 SVGEGT. The CDR3 nucleotides read TGTGCCAGCAGTTATAGCGGGAACATCTACAATGAGCAGTTCTTC. It translates to CASSYSGNIYNEQFF.

This clonotype was found a few times. The rearrangement joins TRBV2 to TRBJ2-7; 7 bases are shared with TRBD1. J gave up 0 bases and V 7 bases, and 15 bases lay outside the gene matches. CDR1 and CDR2 from the germline V gene are SNHLY and FYNNEI. This CDR3 contains 17 residues. The CDR3 coding sequence is TGTGCCAGCAAACGGGACAGACAGGCCTCGTACTCCTACGAGCAGTACTTC. Protein sequence: CASKRDRQASYSYEQYF.

This clonotype was counted a few times. The chain has TRBV6-2 or TRBV6-3 and TRBJ2-7; 11 bases fit TRBD2. The length of the CDR3 is 15 residues. J lost 3 bases, V lost 6 bases, and 7 bases had no gene match. The germline CDR1 and CDR2 sequences are MNHEY and SVGEGT. The CDR3 loop is CASSRATSGSYEQYF. The DNA for the CDR3 is TGTGCCAGCAGCCGCGCTACTAGCGGGAGCTACGAGCAGTACTTC.

About this clonotype itself: A junction boundary mismatches the germline segment, possibly from a read error. The rearrangement joins TRBV28 to TRBJ2-7, with 7 bases matching TRBD2. Germline values: CDR1 MDHEN, CDR2 SYDVKM. The CDR3 has 15 amino acids. The CDR3 loop reads CASRTPGLGSDEQYF. Here the CDR3 DNA reads TGTGCCAGCAGGACCCCCGGACTAGGCTCCGACGAGCAGTACTTC.

This clonotype came up a few times. The rearrangement uses TRBV14 and TRBJ1-1, with D unclear. Germline V gene lookup returns CDR1 SGHDN and CDR2 FVKESK. The CDR3 has 16 amino acids. Trimming removed 0 bases from V and 3 bases from J, with 14 bases in between. CDR3 DNA: TGTGCCAGCAGCCAAGAAGGGAAGTTGAGGGACACTGAAGCTTTCTTT. Its translation is CASSQEGKLRDTEAFF.

The chain employs TRBV6-5 and TRBJ1-6; no firm D call. The germline V and J ends were trimmed by 3 bases and 7 bases, with 10 bases remaining between them. Germline CDR1 MNHEY, CDR2 SVGAGI. CDR3 length equals 14 residues. For the CDR3, the DNA is TGTGCCAGCAGTTATGAGGGATTGAATTCACCCCTCCACTTT. It yields the protein CASSYEGLNSPLHF.

This clonotype has just a few counts. V and J are TRBV6-5 and TRBJ2-7; D is perhaps TRBD1 (6 bases). The CDR3 is made up of 12 amino acids. V shed 2 bases and J shed 11 bases, with 13 bases lying between them. Germline V lookup: CDR1 MNHEY, CDR2 SVGAGI. CDR3 in amino acids: CASSYRRTEEYF. The CDR3 region has the DNA TGTGCCAGCAGTTACCGGAGGACAGAAGAGTACTTC.

This chain uses TRBV20-1 with TRBJ2-1, with D tentatively TRBD2 (6 bases). Looked up from germline, CDR1 is DFQATT and CDR2 is SNEGSKA (reference sequence). Trimming removed 3 bases at V and 0 bases at J, with 18 bases between. The CDR3 contains 17 residues. The CDR3, as DNA: TGCAGTGCTAGCCCAGACCGGAGGGCCAGCTCCTACAATGAGCAGTTCTTC. As protein: CSASPDRRASSYNEQFF.

A few counts support this clonotype. The CDR3 reads CSATTSGRSTDTQYF. The CDR3 DNA reads as TGCAGTGCCACTACTAGCGGACGGAGCACAGATACGCAGTATTTT. The chain is built from TRBV20-1 and TRBJ2-3; 8 bases fit TRBD2. Germline lookup yields CDR1 DFQATT and CDR2 SNEGSKA (reference sequence). CDR3 length: 15 amino acids. Unmatched junction bases numbered 8, after V lost 6 bases and J lost 0 bases.

The chain links TRBV7-2 to TRBJ2-7; the D gene is possibly TRBD2 (7 bases). V lost 1 base and J lost 6, with 13 bases in between. The CDR3 is 14 residues long. In germline, CDR1 is SGHTA, CDR2 FQGNSA. In nucleotides, the CDR3 is TGTGCCAGCAGCTTAGGGGGGGGCCTAGCCGAGCAGTACTTC. This gives the protein CASSLGGGLAEQYF.

The rearrangement links TRBV7-2 to TRBJ2-7; D is possibly TRBD2 (6 bases). CDR3 length equals 12 residues. V lost 1 base, J lost 12 bases, and 13 bases lay in between. CDR1 is SGHTA, CDR2 FQGNSA, per germline. In DNA, the CDR3 is TGTGCCAGCAGCTTAGGCTCGGGGGTTGCGTACTTC. Protein: CASSLGSGVAYF.